The clone carrying this T cell receptor beta chain has more than one count but fewer than ten. This specimen belongs to a study of beta chain features in type 1 diabetes. The isolated RNA, all of it, was reverse transcribed, so expressed TCRB transcripts were what got sequenced. Sequenced by immunoSEQ multiplex PCR; TCRdb stores in-frame clones only, minus some. Of 350,000 to 450,000 clones in the sample, around 13% are singletons; the top ten hold roughly 0.038%. Germline V lookup: CDR1 SGDLS, CDR2 YYNGEE. The germline V and J ends were trimmed by 4 bases and 8 bases, with 6 bases remaining between them. This CDR3 has 11 residues.

The source is a young man in good health. This chain links TRBV9 with TRBJ2-2; D uncertain. The sample comprised naive CD4+ T cells from blood. CDR3 residues: CASSFGGELFF. The CDR3 DNA reads as TGTGCCAGCAGCTTCGGAGGGGAGCTGTTTTTT.